This TCR beta chain was sequenced in a study of T cells in Graves' hyperthyroidism and ophthalmopathy. In the study overall: Once the initial diagnosis was made, peripheral blood was obtained before any treatment.

V lost 8 bases to trimming and J lost 6 bases, with 14 bases between them. Germline V gene data show CDR1 as LNHDA and CDR2 as SQIVND (reference sequence). The CDR3 covers 12 residues. Study-level results: Model output signaled ophthalmopathy a median 6.5 months ahead of onset.

Amplification of TCR beta CDR3 regions used RNA as the template. In the first-round RT-PCR of the TCR CDR3, the HTBI primer set was used. TCRdb passed the multiplex PCR reads through MiXCR, listing each CDR3 protein once. The sample includes about 620,000 distinct CDR3 sequences, 15% to 20% seen only once; the top ten take approximately 3.8%. The table lists this clonotype with a few counts. Its antigen is not identified. With a duration under 2 months, the hyperthyroidism was newly diagnosed in patients aged 18 to 65. Fresh peripheral blood, 8 to 10 ml of it, supplied the PBMCs. This receptor was taken from a woman in her 30s with Graves' hyperthyroidism. Specimen: blood. The rearrangement links TRBV19 to TRBJ2-7; D unclear. The chain's CDR3 is CASGRLLSEQYF. Here the CDR3 DNA reads TGTGCCAGTGGGCGACTCCTCTCCGAGCAGTACTTC.